These 13 T cell receptor beta chains were sequenced from one sample in a study of molecular identifiers for immune sequencing clone quantification. In TCRdb, the PCR reads were re-called with MiXCR into one record per CDR3 protein. The sample lists approximately 670,000 distinct CDR3 sequences; 20% were seen once. The material sequenced was naive CD8+ T cells from blood, with Jurkat cell RNA spiked in. Subset of the sample: FACS-sorted CD8+CD4-CCR7+CD45RA+ naive T cells. Source of these receptors: a human donor in good health. Some libraries in this study had Jurkat cell RNA spiked in.

The gene calls are TRBV7-2 and TRBJ2-2, with 14 bases fitting TRBD2. Germline trimming cut 4 bases from V and 3 bases from J; bases unmatched to any gene: 10. The CDR3 spans 19 residues. Germline lookup yields CDR1 SGHTA and CDR2 FQGNSA. The CDR3 loop is CASSSGTSGGRRDTGELFF. As DNA, the CDR3 is TGTGCCAGCAGCTCGGGGACTAGCGGGGGCCGGAGGGACACCGGGGAGCTGTTTTTT.

Concerning this clonotype: A read error may be the cause here, since a much bigger clone is one base away. The genes are TRBV4-3 and TRBJ2-7, with TRBD1 as a possible D gene (6 bases). This CDR3 has 14 residues. Germline-derived CDR1 and CDR2 are LGHNA and YSLEER. For the CDR3, the DNA is TGCGCCGGCAGCCAGTTGGACAGCTCCTACGAGCAGTACTTC. As protein: CAGSQLDSSYEQYF.

This clonotype was recorded at least ten times. The chain joins TRBV6-5 to TRBJ1-4; D unclear. This CDR3 has 16 residues. The ends were cut back, 0 bases at V and 0 bases at J, with 8 bases in the middle. Germline CDR1 MNHEY, CDR2 SVGAGI. CDR3 amino acids: CASSYSPSTTNEKLFF. The CDR3 DNA follows: TGTGCCAGCAGTTACTCTCCCTCGACAACTAATGAAAAACTGTTTTTT.

Regarding this clonotype: A read error may produce the germline difference seen at one junction end. V and J are TRBV19 and TRBJ2-2; 8 bases match TRBD2. Germline V gene lookup returns CDR1 LNHDA and CDR2 SQIVND (reference sequence). This CDR3 spans 16 amino acids. The CDR3 bases are TGTGTCAGTAGTATCGGACTCCGGGAGGGCACCGGGGAGCTGTTTTTT. It codes for CVSSIGLREGTGELFF.

This clonotype occurred many times. The chain has TRBV11-2 and TRBJ2-1; D is undetermined. There are 12 residues in the CDR3. Germline V gives CDR1 SGHAT, CDR2 FQNNGV. V gave up 2 bases and J gave up 8 bases, with 7 bases separating them. CDR3 DNA sequence: TGTGCCAGCAGCTTATTTGGAGATGAGCAGTTCTTC. The encoded protein is CASSLFGDEQFF.

This clonotype appeared many times. The gene calls are TRBV6-2 or TRBV6-3 and TRBJ2-5, with 7 positions matching TRBD1. This CDR3 is 15 amino acids long. Germline V lookup: CDR1 MNHEY, CDR2 SVGEGT. The V gene end was trimmed by 0 bases and the J gene end by 0 bases; junction bases not matched to a gene: 1. CDR3 nucleotide sequence: TGTGCCAGCAGTTACTCGGGGACAGACCAAGAGACCCAGTACTTC. It codes for CASSYSGTDQETQYF.

This clonotype was recorded many times. The genes are TRBV5-5 and TRBJ1-6; no clear D gene. V was trimmed by 0 bases and J by 5 bases, leaving 9 bases between them. The CDR3 runs 15 residues. The germline CDR1 and CDR2 sequences are SGHKS and YYEKEE (reference sequence). The CDR3 region has the DNA TGTGCCAGCAGCTTGGATCAGGCCGATAATTCACCCCTCCACTTT. Its protein is CASSLDQADNSPLHF.

This clonotype was seen many times. V and J are TRBV7-6 and TRBJ2-5; the match to TRBD2 covers 11 bases. Germline CDR1 is SGHVS and CDR2 is FNYEAQ. V gave up 1 base and J gave up 5 bases; unmatched junction bases: 9. The CDR3 length is 17 residues. DNA of the CDR3: TGTGCCAGCAGCTTAGAAGCTAGCGGGAGGATGCTGGAGACCCAGTACTTC. Residues: CASSLEASGRMLETQYF.

On this clonotype itself: A much larger clone lies one base from this, so it may be a read error. The V and J genes are TRBV6-5 and TRBJ1-1; D is possibly TRBD1 (5 bases). The V end was cut by 2 bases, the J end by 4 bases, with 17 bases between. Germline V gene sequence: CDR1 MNHEY, CDR2 SVGAGI. The CDR3 totals 16 residues. The CDR3 protein is CASSYTLVGPLTEAFF. The CDR3 DNA follows: TGTGCCAGCAGTTACACCTTGGTGGGGCCTCTCACTGAAGCTTTCTTT.

This clonotype showed up many times. Germline and junction disagree at one end, which may indicate a read error. V usage is TRBV20-1 and J usage is TRBJ2-7; either TRBD1 or TRBD2 may supply D (5 bases each). This CDR3 has 14 amino acids. The germline V gene has CDR1 DFQATT and CDR2 SNEGSKA (reference sequence). CDR3 DNA sequence: TGCAGTGCCAGAGGGGAGAATGTGGTGTACGAGCAGTACTTC. Amino acid sequence: CSARGENVVYEQYF.

This clonotype was counted at least ten times. The CDR3 is CASSQYRGPGYEQYF. CDR3 DNA sequence: TGCGCCAGCAGCCAATACAGGGGGCCCGGCTACGAGCAGTACTTC. This rearrangement joins TRBV4-3 to TRBJ2-7, with 9 bases aligning to TRBD1. Losses at the gene ends were 2 bases for V and 3 bases for J; bases not matched to a gene: 5. CDR1 is LGHNA, CDR2 YSLEER, per germline. The CDR3 sequence is 15 residues long.

Note on this clonotype: A read error may be the cause here, since a much bigger clone is one base away. The conserved final phenylalanine or tryptophan is absent from the CDR3, which likely points to a read error. The chain uses TRBV29-1 and TRBJ2-1; 8 bases align to TRBD1. The CDR3 totals 15 residues. The germline V gene has CDR1 SQVTM and CDR2 ANQGSEA. V lost 0 bases, J lost 6 bases, and 7 bases stayed unmatched. CDR3 sequence: CSVEEGRGRPNEQFS. The DNA for the CDR3 is TGCAGCGTTGAAGAGGGCAGGGGGCGCCCCAATGAGCAGTTCTCC.

This clonotype was seen many times. V gene TRBV9 combines with J gene TRBJ1-1, with 7 bases that match TRBD1. The junction had 20 bases not matched to a gene; V was cut back by 4 bases and J by 5 bases. The CDR3 covers 18 residues. CDR1 and CDR2 (germline): SGDLS, YYNGEE. The CDR3 loop is CASSQEPEGARIHTEAFF. DNA for the CDR3: TGTGCCAGCAGCCAGGAACCCGAGGGGGCGCGAATCCATACTGAAGCTTTCTTT.